This T cell receptor beta chain was recorded in a study of persistence of HIV-infected CD4 T cells. A note on this clone: Its specificity is not known.

Cells were stimulated with CMV-infected fibroblast lysates at approximately 10 ug/mL. CD40L/CD69 double-negative CD45RO-high memory CD4+ T cells were collected. The CDR3 spans 14 residues. The V gene end was trimmed by 5 bases and the J gene end by 2 bases; junction bases not matched to a gene: 5. The germline CDR1 and CDR2 sequences are MGHRA and YSYEKL. Sequencing used immunoSEQ version 4 in survey mode. The method was immunoSEQ multiplex PCR; TCRdb's version includes in-frame clones alone and lacks a portion of them. Altogether fewer than 30,000 clones are present, roughly four fifths being singletons, with the ten largest covering 4.6%.

The chain is built from TRBV4-1 and TRBJ2-7, with TRBD2 matching over 8 bases. The sequence was collected from an adult man with HIV who was CMV-seropositive. Sequences were derived from CD4+ T cells sorted from PBMCs after approximately 20-hour stimulation, sampled from a patient who received antiretroviral therapy. CDR3 sequence: CASSAGTRAYEQYF. The CDR3 DNA reads TGCGCCAGCAGCGCCGGGACTAGAGCCTACGAGCAGTACTTC.